This is a list of T cell receptor beta chains from one sample in a study of T cell changes during pregnancy in multiple sclerosis. The method was immunoSEQ multiplex PCR; TCRdb's version includes in-frame clones alone and lacks a portion of them. This table has about 22,000 clones, around 85% appearing once. Sequences were derived from CD8+ T cells from peripheral blood mononuclear cells, sampled before pregnancy. The receptors stem from a female donor with multiple sclerosis, enrolled in a pregnancy study. Both conserved end residues are part of each CDR3. Fields, in order: V gene, clone size, D gene, J gene, CDR3 DNA, CDR3 protein. A D gene is named only where the DNA matches it firmly. A row's size may be missing; if present it is once, few, many or a size class.

V gene: TRBV10-2
clone size: .
D gene: .
J gene: TRBJ1-1
CDR3 DNA: TGCGCCAGCAGTTTAGCTTCTACTGAAGCTTTCTTT
CDR3 protein: CASSLASTEAFF

V gene: TRBV4-2
clone size: .
D gene: .
J gene: TRBJ2-1
CDR3 DNA: TGTGCCAGCAGCCAAGAAGAGTGGGAGGTAGCCTACAATGAGCAGTTCTTC
CDR3 protein: CASSQEEWEVAYNEQFF

V gene: TRBV7-6
clone size: .
D gene: .
J gene: TRBJ2-3
CDR3 DNA: TGTGCCAGCAGCTTATGGGAGCACCCGGTCCCTTCTAGCACAGATACGCAGTATTTT
CDR3 protein: CASSLWEHPVPSSTDTQYF

V gene: TRBV7-9
clone size: .
D gene: TRBD1
J gene: TRBJ1-1
CDR3 DNA: TGTGCCAGCAGCCACCTCGGACAGGCTAATTCTGAAGCTTTCTTT
CDR3 protein: CASSHLGQANSEAFF

V gene: TRBV11-2
clone size: .
D gene: TRBD1
J gene: TRBJ2-5
CDR3 DNA: TGTGCCAGCAGCTTAGCAGGGACAGGGGGAGAGACCCAGTACTTC
CDR3 protein: CASSLAGTGGETQYF

V gene: TRBV6-1
clone size: .
D gene: TRBD1
J gene: TRBJ2-1
CDR3 DNA: TGTGCCAGCAGTGAGGACAGGGGCGGACTTGTATACAATGAGCAGTTCTTC
CDR3 protein: CASSEDRGGLVYNEQFF

V gene: TRBV9
clone size: .
D gene: .
J gene: TRBJ2-7
CDR3 DNA: TGTGCCAGCAGCCCAAGACTCCGACAGGAGCAGTACTTC
CDR3 protein: CASSPRLRQEQYF

V gene: TRBV9
clone size: .
D gene: TRBD1
J gene: TRBJ1-2
CDR3 DNA: TGTGCCAGCAGCCCGTCACAGGGGGGCTATGGCTACACCTTC
CDR3 protein: CASSPSQGGYGYTF

V gene: TRBV7-9
clone size: few
D gene: TRBD1
J gene: TRBJ1-1
CDR3 DNA: TGTGCCAGCAGTTGGGACAGGGGGACTGCTGAAGCTTTCTTT
CDR3 protein: CASSWDRGTAEAFF

V gene: TRBV29-1
clone size: .
D gene: .
J gene: TRBJ2-3
CDR3 DNA: TGCAGTGTCACAGACAGCACAGATACGCAGTATTTT
CDR3 protein: CSVTDSTDTQYF

V gene: TRBV27
clone size: few
D gene: TRBD1
J gene: TRBJ2-7
CDR3 DNA: TGTGCCAGCAGTGTCTCCGGGACAGGGATTTCCGAGCAGTACTTC
CDR3 protein: CASSVSGTGISEQYF

V gene: TRBV6-5
clone size: .
D gene: TRBD1
J gene: TRBJ2-5
CDR3 DNA: TGTGCCAGCAGTTACGAGGCCGGGACAGGGGGCGAGACCCAGTACTTC
CDR3 protein: CASSYEAGTGGETQYF

V gene: TRBV19
clone size: .
D gene: TRBD1
J gene: TRBJ2-7
CDR3 DNA: TGTGCCAGTAGTTTTACCGGGACAGCCCTCTACGAGCAGTACTTC
CDR3 protein: CASSFTGTALYEQYF

V gene: TRBV7-2
clone size: .
D gene: .
J gene: TRBJ2-1
CDR3 DNA: TGTGCCAGCAGCTTACAAGGGACTTGGGAGCAGTTCTTC
CDR3 protein: CASSLQGTWEQFF

V gene: TRBV5-1
clone size: .
D gene: TRBD1
J gene: TRBJ2-3
CDR3 DNA: TGCGCCAGCAGCTTTGACCCCGGGACAGGGTCGATATATACGCAGTATTTT
CDR3 protein: CASSFDPGTGSIYTQYF

V gene: TRBV6-1
clone size: .
D gene: .
J gene: TRBJ2-2
CDR3 DNA: TGTGCCAGCAGTGAAGCGCTTGCGGATCGGAACACCGGGGAGCTGTTTTTT
CDR3 protein: CASSEALADRNTGELFF

V gene: TRBV29-1
clone size: .
D gene: TRBD2
J gene: TRBJ2-7
CDR3 DNA: TGCAGCGTTGATAGTGGGAGGGCCTACGAGCAGTACTTC
CDR3 protein: CSVDSGRAYEQYF

V gene: TRBV7-8
clone size: .
D gene: .
J gene: TRBJ2-1
CDR3 DNA: TGTGCCAGCAGCTTAGGGGGGCAGTACTACAATGAGCAGTTCTTC
CDR3 protein: CASSLGGQYYNEQFF

V gene: TRBV6-5
clone size: .
D gene: TRBD2
J gene: TRBJ2-1
CDR3 DNA: TGTGCCAGCAGCCCGGGACTAGCAGGTCAGAATGAGCAGTTCTTC
CDR3 protein: CASSPGLAGQNEQFF

V gene: TRBV6-1
clone size: .
D gene: TRBD1
J gene: TRBJ1-4
CDR3 DNA: TGTGCCAGCAGTGAATCGGGCGGGACAGGGGATGAAAAACTGTTTTTT
CDR3 protein: CASSESGGTGDEKLFF

V gene: TRBV19
clone size: few
D gene: TRBD1
J gene: TRBJ1-1
CDR3 DNA: TGTGCCAGTAGCCCCGGGACAGGAGTGAGCACTGAAGCTTTCTTT
CDR3 protein: CASSPGTGVSTEAFF

V gene: TRBV10-2
clone size: large
D gene: .
J gene: TRBJ1-5
CDR3 DNA: TGCGCCAGCAGTGAGTCCCCCGGGAATAGCAATCAGCCCCAGCATTTT
CDR3 protein: CASSESPGNSNQPQHF

V gene: TRBV28
clone size: .
D gene: TRBD1
J gene: TRBJ1-5
CDR3 DNA: TGTGCCAGCAGTTCGGACAGGGTAGGGCAGCCCCAGCATTTT
CDR3 protein: CASSSDRVGQPQHF

V gene: TRBV4-1
clone size: .
D gene: TRBD2
J gene: TRBJ2-7
CDR3 DNA: TGCGCCAGCAGCCACACCTCTCCCGGTAGCGGGACGATCTACGAGCAGTACTTC
CDR3 protein: CASSHTSPGSGTIYEQYF

V gene: TRBV5-6
clone size: .
D gene: .
J gene: TRBJ2-7
CDR3 DNA: TGTGCCAGCAGCTTGGTATGGCACAGCGGTAACCGTCCCTACGAGCAGTACTTC
CDR3 protein: CASSLVWHSGNRPYEQYF

V gene: TRBV6-5
clone size: once
D gene: .
J gene: TRBJ2-5
CDR3 DNA: TGTGCCAGCAGTTATATTCGCGGGGACCAAGAGACCCAGTACTTC
CDR3 protein: CASSYIRGDQETQYF

V gene: TRBV29-1
clone size: .
D gene: TRBD1
J gene: TRBJ2-7
CDR3 DNA: TGCAGCGCCGACCGGGACAGGCTAGCCTACGAGCAGTACTTC
CDR3 protein: CSADRDRLAYEQYF

V gene: TRBV5-4
clone size: .
D gene: TRBD1
J gene: TRBJ2-7
CDR3 DNA: TGTGCCAGCAGCTCAGGGACAGAACTCTACGAGCAGTACTTC
CDR3 protein: CASSSGTELYEQYF

V gene: TRBV19
clone size: .
D gene: TRBD1
J gene: TRBJ1-5
CDR3 DNA: TGTGCCAGTACCCTTGGGACAGAACTCTATCAGCCCCAGCATTTT
CDR3 protein: CASTLGTELYQPQHF

V gene: TRBV18
clone size: .
D gene: TRBD2
J gene: TRBJ2-1
CDR3 DNA: TGTGCCAGCTCATCCAGCCGAGCGGGAGTTAATGAGCAGTTCTTC
CDR3 protein: CASSSSRAGVNEQFF

V gene: TRBV5-6
clone size: .
D gene: TRBD2
J gene: TRBJ2-1
CDR3 DNA: TGTGCCAGCAGCCCGTTGAGGACTAGCGGGAACAATGAGCAGTTCTTC
CDR3 protein: CASSPLRTSGNNEQFF

V gene: TRBV27
clone size: .
D gene: TRBD2
J gene: TRBJ2-1
CDR3 DNA: TGTGCCAGCAGTTTTGGGACTAGCGGGGTTCCTGAGCAGTTCTTC
CDR3 protein: CASSFGTSGVPEQFF

V gene: TRBV9
clone size: .
D gene: .
J gene: TRBJ2-1
CDR3 DNA: TGTGCCAGCAGCGCACCGCCGGGATCCTACAATGAGCAGTTCTTC
CDR3 protein: CASSAPPGSYNEQFF

V gene: TRBV11-2
clone size: .
D gene: .
J gene: TRBJ2-5
CDR3 DNA: TGTGCCAGCAGCTTAGGGGTTCGGGTGCGCGAAGAGACCCAGTACTTC
CDR3 protein: CASSLGVRVREETQYF

V gene: TRBV5-6
clone size: few
D gene: .
J gene: TRBJ2-7
CDR3 DNA: TGTGCCAGCAGCTTTGAGGGTCCCTACGAGCAGTACTTC
CDR3 protein: CASSFEGPYEQYF

V gene: TRBV6-1
clone size: .
D gene: TRBD2
J gene: TRBJ2-7
CDR3 DNA: TGTGCCAGCTATAAGCGGGAGGGCTACGAGCAGTACTTC
CDR3 protein: CASYKREGYEQYF

V gene: TRBV4-2
clone size: .
D gene: .
J gene: TRBJ2-3
CDR3 DNA: TGTGCCAGCAGCCAATCACGAGGGACTGGCACAGATACGCAGTATTTT
CDR3 protein: CASSQSRGTGTDTQYF

V gene: TRBV6-1
clone size: few
D gene: TRBD2
J gene: TRBJ2-7
CDR3 DNA: TGTGCCAGCAGTGCACCTCTAGCGGGAGTATCCGAGCAGTACTTC
CDR3 protein: CASSAPLAGVSEQYF

V gene: TRBV5-1
clone size: .
D gene: .
J gene: TRBJ2-7
CDR3 DNA: TGCGCCAGCAGCTCGAGCGGGTACACCTACGAGCAGTACTTC
CDR3 protein: CASSSSGYTYEQYF

V gene: TRBV6-5
clone size: .
D gene: .
J gene: TRBJ2-3
CDR3 DNA: TGTGCCAGCAGTCCACAGGGTGCTCTCACAGATACGCAGTATTTT
CDR3 protein: CASSPQGALTDTQYF

V gene: TRBV10-2
clone size: .
D gene: TRBD2
J gene: TRBJ2-7
CDR3 DNA: TGCGCCAGCAGAGTGGGGGGGTCCGAGCAGTACTTC
CDR3 protein: CASRVGGSEQYF

V gene: TRBV27
clone size: .
D gene: .
J gene: TRBJ2-1
CDR3 DNA: TGTGCCAGCAGTTCGCCGAGCGGAGGCTCCTACAATGAGCAGTTCTTC
CDR3 protein: CASSSPSGGSYNEQFF

V gene: TRBV2
clone size: .
D gene: .
J gene: TRBJ1-2
CDR3 DNA: TGTGCCAGCATGGGGGATCTTCATAAGGGAGGAGAGTATGGCTACACCTTC
CDR3 protein: CASMGDLHKGGEYGYTF

V gene: TRBV2
clone size: once
D gene: TRBD2
J gene: TRBJ2-1
CDR3 DNA: TGTGCCAGCGGCCTAGCGGGAGGCTACAATGAGCAGTTCTTC
CDR3 protein: CASGLAGGYNEQFF

V gene: TRBV27
clone size: .
D gene: .
J gene: TRBJ1-2
CDR3 DNA: TGTGCCAGCAGTTTAGCAGGGAATGGCTACACCTTC
CDR3 protein: CASSLAGNGYTF

V gene: TRBV2
clone size: .
D gene: TRBD1
J gene: TRBJ1-1
CDR3 DNA: TGTGCCAGCAGTGACCCCAGGGGGCATGGGACTGAAGCTTTCTTT
CDR3 protein: CASSDPRGHGTEAFF

V gene: TRBV29-1
clone size: medium-sized
D gene: .
J gene: TRBJ1-2
CDR3 DNA: TGCAGCGTTGGTGAGGGCGGCCACTCCTTCTATGGCTACACCTTC
CDR3 protein: CSVGEGGHSFYGYTF

V gene: TRBV19
clone size: .
D gene: TRBD1
J gene: TRBJ2-7
CDR3 DNA: TGTGCCAGTAGACTTCAACCTTTTGGACAGGGAGGCAGCGAGCAGTACTTC
CDR3 protein: CASRLQPFGQGGSEQYF

V gene: TRBV7-9
clone size: .
D gene: TRBD1
J gene: TRBJ2-7
CDR3 DNA: TGTGCCAGCAGCTTCGGCAGGGGGCCTTACGAGCAGTACTTC
CDR3 protein: CASSFGRGPYEQYF

V gene: TRBV7-2
clone size: medium-sized
D gene: .
J gene: TRBJ1-1
CDR3 DNA: TGTGCCAGCAGCGGGGCAGCGGGGAACACTGAAGCTTTCTTT
CDR3 protein: CASSGAAGNTEAFF

V gene: TRBV4-1
clone size: .
D gene: TRBD2
J gene: TRBJ2-2
CDR3 DNA: TGCGCCAGCAGCCAAGTGGCAGCGGGAGTACGCGGGGAGCTGTTTTTT
CDR3 protein: CASSQVAAGVRGELFF